These 6 T cell receptor beta chains originate from one sample sequenced in a study of T cell responses to AZD1222 COVID-19 vaccine. The protocol was immunoSEQ multiplex PCR, while the TCRdb copy is restricted to in-frame clones and leaves out a portion. Of about 120,000 clones in the sample, 89% were seen once. The sample consisted of peripheral blood, taken on day 0 of AZD1222 vaccination. Receptors were obtained from an adult in good health.

The gene calls are TRBV15 and TRBJ1-1; D is uncertain. The CDR3 has 17 residues. V dropped 0 bases and J dropped 1 base, with 15 bases sitting between them. In germline, CDR1 is LNHNV, CDR2 YYDKDF (reference sequence). Here the CDR3 reads CATSRDRTEIPNTEAFF. CDR3 coding DNA: TGTGCCACCAGCAGAGATCGTACAGAAATTCCGAACACTGAAGCTTTCTTT.

V gene TRBV19 combines with J gene TRBJ1-5; 7 bases agree with TRBD1. CDR1 and CDR2 from the germline V gene are LNHDA and SQIVND (reference sequence). The CDR3 length is 14 residues. The ends lost 6 bases at V and 7 bases at J; junction bases unmatched: 9. The CDR3 DNA follows: TGTGCCAGTAGAATGACAGGGATCGTGCAGCCCCAGCATTTT. It encodes CASRMTGIVQPQHF.

This chain joins TRBV13 and TRBJ1-1, with D perhaps TRBD1 (5 bases). The V gene lost 5 bases and the J gene lost 7 bases, with 11 bases spanning the gap. CDR1 is PRHDT and CDR2 is FYEKMQ in the germline V gene (reference sequence). CDR3 length: 12 residues. The CDR3 coding sequence is TGTGCCAGCAGCCGTGGACACAATGAAGCTTTCTTT. This translates into CASSRGHNEAFF.

The J gene is TRBJ1-1, the V gene TRBV10-3; D is possibly TRBD1 (5 bases). V lost 8 bases and J lost 4, with 14 bases in between. This CDR3 comprises 13 residues. In germline, CDR1 is ENHRY, CDR2 SYGVKD. This chain's CDR3 is CAISGEPGTEAFF. The DNA of the CDR3 is TGTGCCATCTCGGGGGAACCAGGCACTGAAGCTTTCTTT.

This clone was observed once. V is TRBV19 and J is TRBJ2-6, with D possibly TRBD1 on 6 matching bases. Germline loops: CDR1 LNHDA, CDR2 SQIVND (reference sequence). The CDR3 consists of 15 residues. Trimming left V 0 bases short and J 4 bases short, with 7 bases between. This chain's CDR3 is CASSIEGAGANVLTF. The DNA for the CDR3 is TGTGCCAGTAGTATAGAGGGGGCCGGGGCCAACGTCCTGACTTTC.

The CDR3: CASSQSDRVVYEQYF. For the CDR3, the DNA is TGTGCCAGCAGCCAATCGGATAGGGTTGTTTACGAGCAGTACTTC. The chain combines TRBV3-1 (or the pseudogene TRBV3-2) with TRBJ2-7, with D uncertain. With 2 bases removed from V and 4 bases from J, the gap between germline ends came to 15 bases. The CDR3 spans 15 residues. Germline V gives CDR1 LGHDT, CDR2 YNNKEL (reference sequence).